A selection of T cell receptor beta chains follows, all from one sample in a study of human T cells and chemical hapten exposure. One entry per CDR3 protein, called by TCRdb with MiXCR from the RACE reads. The top ten hold around 5.8% of the sample, which has tens of thousands of distinct CDR3 sequences, over 10% seen once. The source material was whole blood, sampled in connection with sensitization to the hapten diphenylcyclopropenone (DPC). The receptor source for this set is a woman aged 45 to 65 with alopecia areata. Some clones in this sample may be carry-over from other donors' samples. Each CDR3 is given with its conserved first and last residue. The order of the fields is J gene, D gene, clone size, V gene, CDR3 protein, CDR3 DNA. The D gene is left open where the match is weak. Expanded clones are given a class, and other clones once, few, many or no size at all.

TRBJ2-3,TRBD2,few,TRBV3-1,CASSQGTSRSDTQYF,TGTGCCAGCAGCCAGGGGACTAGCAGATCAGATACGCAGTATTTT
TRBJ2-1,TRBD2,few,TRBV12-3/TRBV12-4,CASSLSGRVDEQFF,TGTGCCAGCAGTCTTAGCGGGAGGGTCGATGAGCAGTTCTTC
TRBJ2-4,TRBD1,many,TRBV28,CAASRGLNIQYF,TGTGCGGCGTCCAGGGGGCTCAACATTCAGTACTTC
TRBJ2-7,-,few,TRBV2,CASNLDRLVIDEQYF,TGTGCCAGCAATTTGGACCGCCTGGTAATCGACGAGCAGTACTTC
TRBJ1-2,-,-,TRBV12-3/TRBV12-4,CASSLLNNYGYTF,TGTGCCAGCAGTTTGTTGAATAACTATGGCTACACCTTC
TRBJ1-4,-,few,TRBV20-1,CSARGPPRFATNEKLFF,TGCAGTGCTAGAGGACCCCCTCGTTTTGCAACTAATGAAAAACTGTTTTTT
TRBJ2-5,-,many,TRBV20-1,CSARVAGQETQYF,TGCAGTGCTAGAGTAGCTGGCCAAGAGACCCAGTACTTC
TRBJ2-1,TRBD1,many,TRBV2,CASSELGTGGSYNEQFF,TGTGCCAGCAGTGAACTGGGGACAGGGGGCTCCTACAATGAGCAGTTCTTC
TRBJ2-7,TRBD1,few,TRBV29-1,CSVSGTGYYEQYF,TGCAGCGTCTCCGGGACAGGTTACTACGAGCAGTACTTC
TRBJ1-1,TRBD1,-,TRBV2,CASNHRTGEAFF,TGTGCCAGCAATCACCGGACAGGGGAAGCTTTCTTT
TRBJ2-3,TRBD2,few,TRBV6-2/TRBV6-3,CASSYSLAGGGDTQYF,TGTGCCAGCAGTTACTCTCTAGCGGGAGGTGGTGATACGCAGTATTTT
TRBJ2-3,-,few,TRBV20-1,CSAGGTPGTYTDTQYF,TGCAGTGCTGGCGGGACTCCTGGGACCTACACAGATACGCAGTATTTT
TRBJ2-4,-,few,TRBV6-5,CASSATGYKNIQYF,TGTGCCAGCAGTGCTACAGGGTACAAAAACATTCAGTACTTC
TRBJ2-2,-,-,TRBV20-1,CSASTETGYTGELFF,TGCAGTGCTAGCACCGAAACAGGATACACCGGGGAGCTGTTTTTT
TRBJ2-7,-,many,TRBV20-1,CSASLDSYEQYF,TGCAGTGCTAGTTTGGACTCCTACGAGCAGTACTTC
TRBJ1-1,TRBD1,many,TRBV5-1,CASSWTGEDTEAFF,TGCGCCAGCAGCTGGACAGGGGAGGACACTGAAGCTTTCTTT
TRBJ2-7,-,many,TRBV18,CASSPGQNYEQYF,TGTGCCAGCTCACCCGGACAGAACTACGAGCAGTACTTC
TRBJ2-1,-,many,TRBV29-1,CRVKSSYNEQFF,TGCAGGGTAAAAAGCTCCTACAATGAGCAGTTCTTC
TRBJ1-1,-,-,TRBV10-1,CASSEYREGTEAFF,TGCGCCAGCAGTGAGTACAGGGAAGGCACTGAAGCTTTCTTT
TRBJ2-1,-,-,TRBV11-3,CASSQGPTYNEQFF,TGTGCCAGCAGCCAGGGACCCACATACAATGAGCAGTTCTTC
TRBJ2-5,-,-,TRBV3-1,CASSVTAGEETQYF,TGTGCCAGCAGCGTCACAGCGGGCGAAGAGACCCAGTACTTC
TRBJ2-2,TRBD2,few,TRBV4-2,CASSQYGLAGVANTGELFF,TGTGCCAGCAGCCAATACGGACTAGCGGGAGTTGCGAACACCGGAGAGCTGTTTTTT
TRBJ1-2,-,few,TRBV5-1,CASSLGTVNYGYTF,TGCGCCAGCAGCTTGGGTACAGTGAACTATGGCTACACCTTC
TRBJ2-1,TRBD2,many,TRBV6-6,CASLAGVGNEQFF,TGTGCCAGCTTAGCGGGAGTAGGGAATGAGCAGTTCTTC
TRBJ2-7,-,many,TRBV11-2,CASSFGLTYEQYF,TGTGCCAGCAGCTTCGGTCTAACCTACGAGCAGTACTTC
TRBJ1-2,-,-,TRBV30,CAWSAGTYNYGYTF,TGTGCCTGGAGTGCAGGGACATATAACTATGGCTACACCTTC
TRBJ2-7,-,few,TRBV18,CASSPITGTSIYEQYF,TGTGCCAGCTCACCAATCACCGGGACCTCCATCTACGAGCAGTACTTC
TRBJ2-7,-,-,TRBV29-1,CSVETKDYEQYF,TGCAGCGTTGAGACGAAGGATTACGAGCAGTACTTC
TRBJ1-4,-,many,TRBV7-6,CASSFRTGGEKLFF,TGTGCCAGCAGCTTCAGGACGGGGGGGGAAAAACTGTTTTTT
TRBJ2-1,-,many,TRBV18,CASSPGYDEQFF,TGTGCCAGCTCTCCGGGGTATGATGAGCAGTTCTTC
TRBJ2-1,TRBD1,few,TRBV29-1,CSVGQGTVSYNEQFF,TGCAGCGTTGGACAGGGCACCGTCTCCTACAATGAGCAGTTCTTC
TRBJ2-3,-,-,TRBV7-2,CASSLATGPWADTQYF,TGTGCCAGCAGCTTAGCGACGGGTCCCTGGGCAGATACGCAGTATTTT
TRBJ2-1,TRBD1,-,TRBV7-8,CASSTRDSSYNEQFF,TGTGCCAGCAGCACACGGGACAGCTCCTACAATGAGCAGTTCTTC
TRBJ2-7,-,-,TRBV3-1,CASSQDPYEQYF,TGTGCCAGCAGCCAAGATCCGTACGAGCAGTACTTC
TRBJ1-3,TRBD1,-,TRBV7-8,CASSLFSRDRGHSGNTIYF,TGTGCCAGCAGCTTATTCTCCCGGGACAGGGGGCACTCTGGAAACACCATATATTTT
TRBJ2-7,-,many,TRBV20-1,CSATVGGGTYEQYF,TGCAGTGCTACGGTGGGCGGAGGGACCTACGAGCAGTACTTC
TRBJ2-3,TRBD1,many,TRBV18,CASSPLGQMRLPSTDTQYF,TGTGCCAGCTCACCCTTGGGACAGATGAGACTCCCTAGCACAGATACGCAGTATTTT
TRBJ1-1,TRBD1,-,TRBV5-1,CASSRGQATTVAFF,TGCGCCAGCAGCAGGGGACAGGCAACCACGGTAGCTTTCTTT
TRBJ2-7,-,few,TRBV7-9,CASSPVGEQYF,TGTGCCAGCAGCCCGGTAGGCGAGCAGTACTTC
TRBJ1-2,-,many,TRBV2,CASREGSFQNYGYTF,TGTGCTTCGCGGGAGGGTAGCTTCCAAAACTATGGCTACACCTTC
TRBJ1-5,-,few,TRBV21-1,CATPDQPQHF,TGTGCCACCCCTGATCAGCCCCAGCATTTT
TRBJ2-7,-,few,TRBV12-5,CASGLGAYEQYF,TGTGCTAGTGGTTTAGGAGCCTACGAGCAGTACTTC
TRBJ2-3,-,many,TRBV29-1,CSVERNGPDTQYF,TGCAGCGTTGAAAGAAACGGCCCAGATACGCAGTATTTT
TRBJ2-7,TRBD2,few,TRBV6-5,CASSYSGTRPPRQYF,TGTGCCAGCAGTTACTCCGGGACTAGACCACCTCGGCAGTACTTC
TRBJ2-2,-,-,TRBV12-3/TRBV12-4,CASSFRTGELFF,TGTGCCAGCAGTTTTAGGACCGGGGAGCTGTTTTTT
TRBJ2-7,-,few,TRBV29-1,CSVLGSFYEQYF,TGCAGCGTCTTGGGAAGTTTTTACGAGCAGTACTTC
TRBJ2-7,-,few,TRBV29-1,CSVEIDPQGGQYF,TGCAGCGTTGAAATCGACCCCCAAGGAGGGCAGTACTTC
TRBJ2-7,TRBD2,many,TRBV7-2,CASSLGGTSGTEQYF,TGTGCCAGCAGCTTAGGTGGGACTAGCGGGACCGAGCAGTACTTC
TRBJ1-2,-,few,TRBV12-3/TRBV12-4,CASRTTGPYGYTF,TGTGCCAGCAGGACGACAGGTCCTTATGGCTACACCTTC
TRBJ2-5,-,-,TRBV24-1,CATSDSDMGGQDRETQYF,TGTGCCACCAGTGACTCTGACATGGGGGGCCAGGATAGGGAGACCCAGTACTTC
TRBJ2-1,-,many,TRBV29-1,CSVDEQFF,TGCAGCGTTGACGAGCAGTTCTTC